This T cell receptor (beta chain) was found in a study of cytomegalovirus exposure and HLA in healthy donors. Study observations and caveats: Most TCRs appeared rarely, but some public TCRs recurred in many donors. A few chains linked to CMV were shown in vitro to be specific for CMV antigens. Most subjects had HLA-A and HLA-B alleles reportedly predicted accurately by TCR beta sequences.

Worth noting for this clone: Antigen: not known.

Vbeta (60) and Jbeta (13) primers were used in the PCR. The table came from immunoSEQ multiplex PCR; TCRdb's copy has only in-frame clones and leaves some out. Of 150,000 to 180,000 clones listed, 65% to 75% were seen once; the top ten hold around 1.9%. The receptor was isolated from a man aged 25 to 45 in good health and CMV-seronegative. Sequenced material: PBMCs.

The CDR3 is CATGAGPPSPQHF. As DNA, the CDR3 is TGTGCCACTGGGGCAGGGCCGCCCTCTCCCCAGCATTTT. The chain links TRBV19 to TRBJ1-5, with D perhaps matching TRBD1 (5 bases). This CDR3 comprises 13 residues. The V gene lost 10 bases and the J gene lost 10 bases, with 20 bases spanning the gap. Germline values: CDR1 LNHDA, CDR2 SQIVND (reference sequence).